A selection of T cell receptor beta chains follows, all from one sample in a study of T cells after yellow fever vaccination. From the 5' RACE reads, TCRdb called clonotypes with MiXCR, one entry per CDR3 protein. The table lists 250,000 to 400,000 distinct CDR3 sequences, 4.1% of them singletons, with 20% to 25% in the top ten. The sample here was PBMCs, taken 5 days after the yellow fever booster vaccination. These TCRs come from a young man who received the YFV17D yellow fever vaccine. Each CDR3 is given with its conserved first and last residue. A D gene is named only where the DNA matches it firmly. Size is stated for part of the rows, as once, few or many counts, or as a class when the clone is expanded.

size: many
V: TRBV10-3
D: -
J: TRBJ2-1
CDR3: CAISRQEFQEQFF
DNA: TGTGCCATCAGTCGACAGGAATTCCAAGAGCAGTTCTTC

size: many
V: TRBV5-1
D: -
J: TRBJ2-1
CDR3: CASSSTAGNEQFF
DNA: TGCGCCAGCAGCTCGACGGCGGGCAATGAGCAGTTCTTC

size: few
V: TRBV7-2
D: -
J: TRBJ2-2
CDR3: CASSLQTAPGELFF
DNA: TGTGCCAGCAGCCTACAGACAGCCCCCGGGGAGCTGTTTTTT

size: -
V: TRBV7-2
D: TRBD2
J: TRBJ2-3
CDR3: CASSFLGGRDTQYF
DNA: TGTGCCAGCAGCTTTTTGGGGGGGAGGGATACGCAGTATTTT

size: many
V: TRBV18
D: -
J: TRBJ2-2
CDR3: CASSPTWDGELFF
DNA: TGTGCCAGCTCACCCACCTGGGACGGGGAGCTGTTTTTT

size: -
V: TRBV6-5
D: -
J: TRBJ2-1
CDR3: CASSPGHNNEQFF
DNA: TGTGCCAGCAGCCCGGGACACAACAATGAGCAGTTCTTC

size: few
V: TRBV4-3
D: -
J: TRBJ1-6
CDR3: CASSHYRQVNSPLHF
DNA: TGCGCCAGCAGCCATTACCGACAGGTTAATTCACCCCTCCACTTT

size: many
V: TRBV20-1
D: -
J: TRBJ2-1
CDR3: CSATSNEQFF
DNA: TGCAGTGCTACGAGCAATGAGCAGTTCTTC

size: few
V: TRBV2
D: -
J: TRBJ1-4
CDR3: CASSDPDRYPNEKLFF
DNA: TGTGCCAGCAGCGATCCAGACAGATATCCTAATGAAAAACTGTTTTTT

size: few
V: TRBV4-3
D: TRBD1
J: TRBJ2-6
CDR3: CASSQDNQGAAGANVLTF
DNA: TGCGCCAGCAGCCAAGATAACCAGGGGGCAGCTGGGGCCAACGTCCTGACTTTC

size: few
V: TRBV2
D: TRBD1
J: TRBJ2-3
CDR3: CASSVYRGDTQYF
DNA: TGTGCCAGCAGTGTTTACAGGGGAGATACGCAGTATTTT

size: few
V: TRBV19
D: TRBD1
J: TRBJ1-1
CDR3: CASSIPGQGETEAFF
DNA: TGTGCCAGTAGCATCCCCGGACAGGGAGAGACTGAAGCTTTCTTT

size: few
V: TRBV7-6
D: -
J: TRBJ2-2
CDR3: CASERTGPSAGELFF
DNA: TGTGCCAGTGAGAGAACGGGGCCTAGCGCCGGGGAGCTGTTTTTT

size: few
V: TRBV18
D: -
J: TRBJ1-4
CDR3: CASSPQGHEKLFF
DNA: TGTGCCAGCTCACCCCAGGGTCATGAAAAACTGTTTTTT

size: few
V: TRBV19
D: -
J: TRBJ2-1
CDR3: CASSIVNSQGEQFF
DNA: TGTGCCAGTAGTATAGTTAATAGCCAGGGTGAGCAGTTCTTC

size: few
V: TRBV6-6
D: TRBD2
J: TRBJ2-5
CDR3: CASSYGPGTRGQETQYF
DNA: TGTGCCAGCAGTTACGGCCCCGGGACTAGGGGACAAGAGACCCAGTACTTC

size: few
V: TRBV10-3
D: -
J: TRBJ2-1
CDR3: CAISDFGQGSYNEQFF
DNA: TGTGCCATCAGTGACTTCGGGCAGGGCTCCTACAATGAGCAGTTCTTC

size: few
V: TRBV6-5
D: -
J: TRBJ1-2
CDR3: CASSYGFPVYGYTF
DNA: TGTGCCAGCAGTTACGGATTTCCGGTCTATGGCTACACCTTC

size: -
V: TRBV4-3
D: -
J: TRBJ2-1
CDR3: CASSQVASPGDEQFF
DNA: TGCGCCAGCAGCCAAGTGGCGAGTCCTGGGGATGAGCAGTTCTTC

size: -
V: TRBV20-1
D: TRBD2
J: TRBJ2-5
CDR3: CSAVLAGGPQETQYF
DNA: TGCAGTGCCGTACTAGCGGGGGGGCCGCAAGAGACCCAGTACTTC

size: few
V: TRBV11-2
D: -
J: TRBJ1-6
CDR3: CASSPPQRSPLHF
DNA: TGTGCCAGCAGCCCCCCCCAGCGATCACCCCTCCACTTT

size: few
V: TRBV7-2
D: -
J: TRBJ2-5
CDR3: CASSLTDSWWLETQYF
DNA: TGTGCCAGCAGCCTGACAGATAGCTGGTGGTTGGAGACCCAGTACTTC

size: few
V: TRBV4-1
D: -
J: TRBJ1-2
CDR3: CASSHLRGGYTF
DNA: TGCGCCAGCAGCCATCTTAGGGGTGGCTACACCTTC

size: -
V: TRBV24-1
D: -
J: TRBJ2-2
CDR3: CATSDQADDRNTGELFF
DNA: TGTGCCACCAGTGACCAAGCTGACGACAGGAACACCGGGGAGCTGTTTTTT

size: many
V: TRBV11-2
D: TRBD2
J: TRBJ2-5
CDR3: CASRGRGIWETQYF
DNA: TGTGCCAGCAGGGGGCGGGGGATCTGGGAGACCCAGTACTTC

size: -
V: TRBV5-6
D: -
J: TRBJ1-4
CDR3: CASSSTGGGNEKLFF
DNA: TGTGCCAGCAGCTCCACGGGGGGGGGTAATGAAAAACTGTTTTTT

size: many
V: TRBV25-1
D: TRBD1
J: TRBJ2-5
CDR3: CASSEYEQGARETQYF
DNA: TGTGCCAGCAGTGAATATGAACAGGGGGCCAGGGAGACCCAGTACTTC

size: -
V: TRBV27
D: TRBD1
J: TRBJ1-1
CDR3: CASSLQQGAIEAFF
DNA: TGTGCCAGCAGTTTGCAACAGGGGGCTATTGAAGCTTTCTTT

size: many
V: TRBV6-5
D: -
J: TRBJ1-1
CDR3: CASSSPGVKTEAFF
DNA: TGTGCCAGCAGTTCCCCGGGGGTGAAGACTGAAGCTTTCTTT

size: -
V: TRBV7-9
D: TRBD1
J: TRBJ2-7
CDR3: CASSLGGTGQSYEQYF
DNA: TGTGCCAGCAGCTTAGGGGGGACAGGGCAATCCTACGAGCAGTACTTC

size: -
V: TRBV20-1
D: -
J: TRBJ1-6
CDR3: CSARDSARASYNSPLHF
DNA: TGCAGTGCTAGAGATTCGGCCAGGGCCTCCTATAATTCACCCCTCCACTTT

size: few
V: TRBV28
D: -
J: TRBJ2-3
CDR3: CASSLWGTQLRGIDTQYF
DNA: TGTGCCAGCAGTTTATGGGGGACTCAATTAAGGGGGATAGATACGCAGTATTTT

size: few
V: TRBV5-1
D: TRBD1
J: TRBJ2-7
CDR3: CASSLEGGAYEQYF
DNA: TGCGCCAGCAGCTTAGAAGGGGGCGCTTACGAGCAGTACTTC

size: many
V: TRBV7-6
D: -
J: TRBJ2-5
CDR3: CASSLGGRQQETQYF
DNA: TGTGCCAGCAGCTTAGGAGGCAGACAACAAGAGACCCAGTACTTC

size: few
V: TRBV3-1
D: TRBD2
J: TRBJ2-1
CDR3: CASSHSGGAYNEQFF
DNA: TGTGCCAGCAGCCATAGCGGGGGGGCCTACAATGAGCAGTTCTTC

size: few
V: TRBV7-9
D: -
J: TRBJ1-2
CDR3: CASSFGRGTYGYTF
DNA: TGTGCCAGCAGCTTCGGCAGGGGTACCTATGGCTACACCTTC